This TCR beta chain appears in the sequencing data of a study of cytomegalovirus exposure and HLA in healthy donors. Looking at the study overall: The early release's HLA-typed donors yielded approximately 82 million unique TCRs.

General study points: A missense variant in DCLRE1C was later tied to TCR beta V- and J-gene trimming. TRBV6-2, TRBV6-3 and other indistinguishable V segments were excluded.

PCR used 60 Vbeta primers and 13 Jbeta primers. Clones were read by immunoSEQ multiplex PCR, and TCRdb kept only the in-frame ones, dropping some. The table shows about 94,000 clones, with about three quarters occurring only once. Healthy bone marrow donors made up the donors. This CDR3 spans 12 amino acids. Trimming took 0 bases from V and 4 from J, leaving 4 bases between them. Germline V CDR1 and CDR2: SGHAT, FQNNGV. On this clone: Its specificity is unknown.

The sequence came from a man aged 40-49 years in good health and CMV-seropositive. Specimen: PBMCs. The chain employs TRBV11-2 and TRBJ2-7, with unresolved D. The DNA for the CDR3 is TGTGCCAGCAGCTTAGATCGGTACGAGCAGTACTTC. Translated, it gives CASSLDRYEQYF.